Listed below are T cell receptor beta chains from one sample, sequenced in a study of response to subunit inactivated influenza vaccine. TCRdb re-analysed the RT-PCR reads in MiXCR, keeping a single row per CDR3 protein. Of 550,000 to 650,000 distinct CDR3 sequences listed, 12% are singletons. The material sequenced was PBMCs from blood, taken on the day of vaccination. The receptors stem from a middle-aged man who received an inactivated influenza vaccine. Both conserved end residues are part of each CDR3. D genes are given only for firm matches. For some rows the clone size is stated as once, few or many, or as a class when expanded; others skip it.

CDR3nt: TGTGCCAGCAGCCAAGATCACCGGGTCGGAAACACCATATATTTT
CDR3aa: CASSQDHRVGNTIYF
d_gene: -
v_gene: TRBV4-2
abundance: -
j_gene: TRBJ1-3

CDR3nt: TGTGCCAGCAGACGGGGAGATGGCTACACCTTC
CDR3aa: CASRRGDGYTF
d_gene: -
v_gene: TRBV6-5
abundance: -
j_gene: TRBJ1-2

CDR3nt: TGTGCCAGTTCAGTATTGGGATATAGCAATCAGCCCCAGCATTTT
CDR3aa: CASSVLGYSNQPQHF
d_gene: -
v_gene: TRBV19
abundance: -
j_gene: TRBJ1-5

CDR3nt: TGCAGTGCTAGAGATGGGGGCAGGGGCGCCCAGCATTTT
CDR3aa: CSARDGGRGAQHF
d_gene: -
v_gene: TRBV20-1
abundance: few
j_gene: TRBJ1-5

CDR3nt: TGTGCCAGCAGCTCCGGCGGGGGGCGGGAGCAGTTCTTC
CDR3aa: CASSSGGGREQFF
d_gene: TRBD2
v_gene: TRBV11-3
abundance: -
j_gene: TRBJ2-1

CDR3nt: TGCAGCGGTCACGGAGGAGGGGAGACCCAGTACTTC
CDR3aa: CSGHGGGETQYF
d_gene: -
v_gene: TRBV29-1
abundance: many
j_gene: TRBJ2-5

CDR3nt: TGTGCCAGCAGCTTTGGGGCTAGCACTGCTGGAGAGACCCAGTACTTC
CDR3aa: CASSFGASTAGETQYF
d_gene: -
v_gene: TRBV5-6
abundance: -
j_gene: TRBJ2-5

CDR3nt: TGCAGTGCTATTGCCGGGACAGGGGGCTCTGGGGCCAACGTCCTGACTTTC
CDR3aa: CSAIAGTGGSGANVLTF
d_gene: TRBD1
v_gene: TRBV20-1
abundance: few
j_gene: TRBJ2-6

CDR3nt: TGTGCCAGCAGCCCTCAGGGGGGTAGTACCACTGAAGCTTTCTTT
CDR3aa: CASSPQGGSTTEAFF
d_gene: TRBD1
v_gene: TRBV7-2
abundance: few
j_gene: TRBJ1-1

CDR3nt: TGTGCCAGCAGCTTCGGCCAGGGGTACACTGAAGCTTTCTTT
CDR3aa: CASSFGQGYTEAFF
d_gene: -
v_gene: TRBV7-9
abundance: -
j_gene: TRBJ1-1

CDR3nt: TGCAGCGTTGAAGGGACTAGCGGGAGGTTCTCCTACAATGAGCAGTTCTTC
CDR3aa: CSVEGTSGRFSYNEQFF
d_gene: TRBD2
v_gene: TRBV29-1
abundance: -
j_gene: TRBJ2-1

CDR3nt: TGCGCCAGCAGGCTCGGACTAGCGGGGGGAATGGATACGCAGTATTTT
CDR3aa: CASRLGLAGGMDTQYF
d_gene: TRBD2
v_gene: TRBV5-1
abundance: few
j_gene: TRBJ2-3

CDR3nt: TGTGCCAGCAGCCGACCCCGCTCTGGGGGGAAGCAAGATACGCAGTATTTT
CDR3aa: CASSRPRSGGKQDTQYF
d_gene: -
v_gene: TRBV7-9
abundance: -
j_gene: TRBJ2-3

CDR3nt: TGTGCCAGCAGCCCAACTACAGGGACAGGGGGCGGGAACACCGGGGAGCTGTTTTTT
CDR3aa: CASSPTTGTGGGNTGELFF
d_gene: TRBD1
v_gene: TRBV4-2
abundance: few
j_gene: TRBJ2-2

CDR3nt: TGCAGTGCTACCACCTTCAATGATGAGCAGTACTTC
CDR3aa: CSATTFNDEQYF
d_gene: -
v_gene: TRBV20-1
abundance: -
j_gene: TRBJ2-7

CDR3nt: TGTGCCAGCAGTCCCTACCTGGGCGGTTCACCCCTCCACTTT
CDR3aa: CASSPYLGGSPLHF
d_gene: -
v_gene: TRBV12-3/TRBV12-4
abundance: many
j_gene: TRBJ1-6

CDR3nt: TGTGCCATCAGTGAGTCAAGGGTAGCGGTCTACGAGCAGTACTTC
CDR3aa: CAISESRVAVYEQYF
d_gene: -
v_gene: TRBV10-3
abundance: -
j_gene: TRBJ2-7

CDR3nt: TGTGCCAGCAGCTTACAGACAGAGACCCAGTACTTC
CDR3aa: CASSLQTETQYF
d_gene: -
v_gene: TRBV7-9
abundance: few
j_gene: TRBJ2-5

CDR3nt: TGTGCCAGCAGCTGGTCCGGGACTACCAATGAGCAGTTCTTC
CDR3aa: CASSWSGTTNEQFF
d_gene: TRBD2
v_gene: TRBV5-5
abundance: few
j_gene: TRBJ2-1

CDR3nt: TGCAGTGCTAGAGATCGTCGCGGGAGGACCTACGAGCAGTACTTC
CDR3aa: CSARDRRGRTYEQYF
d_gene: TRBD2
v_gene: TRBV20-1
abundance: many
j_gene: TRBJ2-7

CDR3nt: TGCAGTGCCCCGGGGCAGGGAGCCTATGGCTACACCTTC
CDR3aa: CSAPGQGAYGYTF
d_gene: -
v_gene: TRBV20-1
abundance: -
j_gene: TRBJ1-2

CDR3nt: TGCGCCAGCAGCCCGGGGACAGGGGAAGGCTACACCTTC
CDR3aa: CASSPGTGEGYTF
d_gene: TRBD1
v_gene: TRBV5-1
abundance: many
j_gene: TRBJ1-2

CDR3nt: TGCGCCAGCAGCCAAGTAGGGCGGGGGCGCACAGATACGCAGTATTTT
CDR3aa: CASSQVGRGRTDTQYF
d_gene: -
v_gene: TRBV4-3
abundance: -
j_gene: TRBJ2-3